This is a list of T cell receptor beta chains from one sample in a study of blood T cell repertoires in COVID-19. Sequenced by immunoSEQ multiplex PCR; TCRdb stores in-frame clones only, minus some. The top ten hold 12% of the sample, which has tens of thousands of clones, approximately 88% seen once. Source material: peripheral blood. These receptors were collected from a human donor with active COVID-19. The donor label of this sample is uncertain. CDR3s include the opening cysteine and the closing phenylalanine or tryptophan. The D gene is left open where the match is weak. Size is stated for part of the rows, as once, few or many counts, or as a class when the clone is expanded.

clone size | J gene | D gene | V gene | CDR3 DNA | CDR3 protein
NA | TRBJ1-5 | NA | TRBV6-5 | TGTGCCAGCAGGCCTCCAGGGGATTATCAGCCCCAGCATTTT | CASRPPGDYQPQHF
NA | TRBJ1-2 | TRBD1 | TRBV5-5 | TGTGCCAGCAGCTTTTCGGGACAGAACCATGGCTACACCTTC | CASSFSGQNHGYTF
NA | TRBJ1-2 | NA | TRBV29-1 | TGCAGCGTTAACAGGGTTGACTATGGCTACACCTTC | CSVNRVDYGYTF
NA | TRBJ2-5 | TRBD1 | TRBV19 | TGTGCCAGTAGTATCCCCGGGACAGGGAGAAAGACCCAGTACTTC | CASSIPGTGRKTQYF
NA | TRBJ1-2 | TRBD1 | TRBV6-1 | TGTGCCAGCAGTGAAGCGGGGCGGACAGGGAACTATGGCTACACCTTC | CASSEAGRTGNYGYTF
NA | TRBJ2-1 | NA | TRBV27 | TGTGCCAGCAGTTTATTATTAGGGGCAGGGGCGTTCTTC | CASSLLLGAGAFF
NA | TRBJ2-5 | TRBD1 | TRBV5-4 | TGTGCCAGCAGTTTGCCACAGGGGATTGAAGAGACCCAGTACTTC | CASSLPQGIEETQYF
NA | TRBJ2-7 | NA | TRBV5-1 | TGCGCCAGCAGCTTGGGAAGCGGCTTGGTTTCCTACGAGCAGTACTTC | CASSLGSGLVSYEQYF
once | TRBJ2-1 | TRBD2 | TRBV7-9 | TGTGCCAGCAGCCCACGGACTAGCGGAGCCAATGAGCAGTTCTTC | CASSPRTSGANEQFF
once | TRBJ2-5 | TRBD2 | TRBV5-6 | TGTGCCAGCAGCTTGTTACTAGCGGGGGTCAAAACCCAGTACTTC | CASSLLLAGVKTQYF
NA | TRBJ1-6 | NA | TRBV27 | TGTGCCAGCAGTTACAGCTCCTATAATTCACCCCTCCACTTT | CASSYSSYNSPLHF
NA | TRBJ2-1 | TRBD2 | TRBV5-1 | TGCGCCAGCAGCTACGCCTCCAAGCGGGGGGCTCACACCGTTTCCTACAATGAGCAGTTCTTC | CASSYASKRGAHTVSYNEQFF
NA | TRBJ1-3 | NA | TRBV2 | TGTGCCAGCAACAGGGCTGGAAACACCATATATTTT | CASNRAGNTIYF
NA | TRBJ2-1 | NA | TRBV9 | TGTGCCAGCAGCGTAATGGGAGTTGAGCAGTTCTTC | CASSVMGVEQFF